The 18 T cell receptor beta chains below all came from one sample that was sequenced in a study of T cells after yellow fever vaccination. Via MiXCR, TCRdb re-called the 5' RACE reads, giving one row per CDR3 protein. Among about 320,000 distinct CDR3 sequences listed, about 4.5% were seen once. Sequences were derived from PBMCs, sampled 15 days after the yellow fever booster vaccination. These receptors all stem from a man between 18 and 35 years old who received the YFV17D yellow fever vaccine.

This clonotype came up many times. This chain links TRBV29-1 with TRBJ2-2; D gene uncertain. CDR1 is SQVTM and CDR2 is ANQGSEA in the germline V gene. This CDR3 comprises 13 residues. Trimming removed 5 bases from V and 0 bases from J, with 7 bases in between. The CDR3: CSVFGTNTGELFF. DNA of the CDR3: TGCAGCGTTTTCGGCACGAACACCGGGGAGCTGTTTTTT.

The table lists this clonotype with a few counts. CDR3 amino acids: CSARDRGTYNEQFF. CDR3 DNA sequence: TGCAGTGCTAGAGACAGGGGCACCTACAATGAGCAGTTCTTC. The V and J genes are TRBV20-1 and TRBJ2-1; D is perhaps TRBD1 (6 bases). Deletions cut 0 bases from V and 2 bases from J, with 8 bases between. This CDR3 region has 14 residues. Germline CDR1 reads DFQATT; CDR2 reads SNEGSKA (reference sequence).

Many counts were recorded for this clonotype. The chain has TRBV9 and TRBJ2-3; D assignment may be TRBD1 or TRBD2 (5 bases each). Trimming pared 4 bases from V and 6 bases from J, leaving 15 bases between. Germline CDR1 reads SGDLS; CDR2 reads YYNGEE. The CDR3 consists of 14 residues. The CDR3 spells CASSYRDHLDTQYF. The CDR3 region has the DNA TGTGCCAGCAGCTACCGGGACCACTTGGATACGCAGTATTTT.

This clonotype was observed a handful of times. The rearrangement links TRBV11-2 to TRBJ1-2, with D maybe TRBD1 (5 bases). This CDR3 comprises 13 residues. Germline V lookup: CDR1 SGHAT, CDR2 FQNNGV. Trimming took off 5 bases at V and 9 bases at J, with 16 bases between the two ends. Here the CDR3 reads CASSPRDPQRYTF. CDR3 DNA: TGTGCCAGCAGCCCACGGGACCCGCAACGCTACACCTTC.

This clonotype was observed many times. This rearrangement joins TRBV6-2 or TRBV6-3 to TRBJ2-7; 9 nucleotides align to TRBD1. J lost 6 bases, V lost 2 bases, and 11 bases had no gene match. The germline V gene has CDR1 MNHEY and CDR2 SVGEGT. The CDR3 is 16 residues long. CDR3 sequence reads: CASSYEGTGWSGEQYF. CDR3 DNA sequence: TGTGCCAGCAGTTACGAAGGGACAGGGTGGTCCGGCGAGCAGTACTTC.

This clonotype was seen repeatedly, ten times or more. This chain connects TRBV10-3 to TRBJ2-1, with TRBD2 identical over 11 bases. This CDR3 contains 15 residues. The germline CDR1 and CDR2 sequences are ENHRY and SYGVKD. V shed 7 bases, J shed 4 bases, and the junction held 6 bases outside the gene matches. CDR3 nucleotides: TGTGCCATCACCAACCCTAGCGGGGGGTACAATGAGCAGTTCTTC. This encodes CAITNPSGGYNEQFF.

Ten or more counts support this clonotype. The gene calls are TRBV5-6 and TRBJ2-7, with 8 positions matching TRBD1. Losses at the gene ends were 2 bases for V and 6 bases for J; bases not matched to a gene: 4. Germline values: CDR1 SGHDT, CDR2 YYEEEE. This CDR3 comprises 13 residues. CDR3 amino acids: CASSLDRGTEQYF. DNA of the CDR3: TGTGCCAGCAGCTTAGACAGGGGTACCGAGCAGTACTTC.

The rearrangement links TRBV15 to TRBJ2-4; D is perhaps TRBD1 or TRBD2 (5 bases each). CDR3 length equals 15 residues. Trimming cost V 3 bases and J 9 bases, with 18 bases left between them. Germline lookup yields CDR1 LNHNV and CDR2 YYDKDF (reference sequence). CDR3 region: CATSSSLGDAGIQYF. In nucleotides, the CDR3 is TGTGCCACCAGCAGCTCCCTCGGGGACGCTGGCATTCAGTACTTC. The full variable domain, rest sourced from reference TRBV15 and TRBJ2-4, is DAMVIQNPRYQVTQFGKPVTLSCSQTLNHNVMYWYQQKSSQAPKLLFHYYDKDFNNEADTPDNFQSRRPNTSFCFLDIRSPGLGDTAMYLCATSSSLGDAGIQYFGAGTRLSVL.

This clonotype showed up many times. The chain joins TRBV4-3 to TRBJ1-6; D uncertain. V was trimmed by 0 bases and J by 8 bases, leaving 11 bases between them. The CDR3 is made up of 15 amino acids. CDR1 and CDR2 (germline): LGHNA, YSLEER. The chain's CDR3 is CASSQDIDLDSPLHF. The CDR3 nucleotides are TGCGCCAGCAGCCAAGATATAGACCTTGATTCACCCCTCCACTTT.

Only a few counts were recorded for this clonotype. This rearrangement joins TRBV5-1 to TRBJ2-5; TRBD1 agrees at 11 bases. The CDR3 length is 13 residues. Germline V gene sequence: CDR1 SGHRS, CDR2 YFSETQ. With V trimmed by 4 bases and J by 9 bases, 5 bases remained unmatched. The CDR3 loop reads CASSTEGQGAQYF. CDR3 DNA: TGCGCCAGCAGCACAGAGGGACAGGGGGCCCAGTACTTC.

V is TRBV4-2 and J is TRBJ2-3; TRBD1 matches 9 bases. This CDR3 spans 16 amino acids. The junction had 5 bases not matched to a gene; V was cut back by 0 bases and J by 4 bases. Per the germline V gene, CDR1 is LGHNA and CDR2 is YNFKEQ. Written as DNA, the CDR3 is TGTGCCAGCAGCCAAGATCTAGGGACAGGGTCAGATACGCAGTATTTT. It specifies CASSQDLGTGSDTQYF.

This clonotype was found many times. The chain is built from TRBV7-9 and TRBJ2-1, with D possibly being TRBD2 (7 bases). The ends were cut back, 7 bases at V and 8 bases at J, with 18 bases in the middle. Germline values: CDR1 SEHNR, CDR2 FQNEAQ (reference sequence). This CDR3 region has 14 residues. The CDR3 DNA is TGTGCCAGCACCCTCCGGGGGGCGTCTGATGAGCAGTTCTTC. Encoded protein: CASTLRGASDEQFF.

CDR3 protein: CASSPGLQGNYGYTF. The CDR3 DNA reads TGCGCCAGCAGCCCGGGACTCCAGGGGAACTATGGCTACACCTTC. The genes are TRBV4-1 and TRBJ1-2, with TRBD1 as a possible D gene (6 bases). The CDR3 sequence is 15 residues long. Germline values: CDR1 MGHRA, CDR2 YSYEKL. The ends were cut back, 4 bases at V and 2 bases at J, with 14 bases in the middle.

Only a few counts were recorded for this clonotype. This chain links TRBV7-9 with TRBJ1-2, with 10 nucleotides matching TRBD1. Unmatched junction bases numbered 12, after V lost 5 bases and J lost 6 bases. CDR1 and CDR2 (germline): SEHNR, FQNEAQ (reference sequence). The CDR3 has 16 residues. In DNA, the CDR3 is TGTGCCAGCAGCCGAAAACCGGGACAGGGGTTGAATGGCTACACCTTC. This sequence encodes CASSRKPGQGLNGYTF.

Ten or more counts support this clonotype. The CDR3 is CAISGGLAGADTQYF. CDR3 bases: TGTGCCATCAGTGGAGGTCTAGCGGGGGCAGATACGCAGTATTTT. The chain recombines TRBV10-3 with TRBJ2-3; 10 bases line up with TRBD2. Trimming cost V 4 bases and J 4 bases; bases outside gene matches: 5. The CDR3 has 15 residues. Germline V lookup: CDR1 ENHRY, CDR2 SYGVKD.

The V gene is TRBV7-3, the J gene TRBJ2-7; possibly TRBD1 for D (7 bases). Trimming pared 5 bases from V and 1 base from J, leaving 15 bases between. The CDR3 is 15 residues long. From germline, CDR1 is SGHTA and CDR2 FQGTGA. CDR3 sequence reads: CASSALAGGSYEQYF. The CDR3 bases are TGTGCCAGCAGCGCACTCGCAGGGGGGTCCTACGAGCAGTACTTC.

This sequence joins TRBV12-3 or TRBV12-4 and TRBJ1-2, with D uncertain. The CDR3 has 13 amino acids. Trimming stripped 5 bases from V and 0 bases from J, with 7 bases between. CDR3 bases: TGTGCCAGCAGTGTCGAAACTAACTATGGCTACACCTTC. Its protein is CASSVETNYGYTF.

This clonotype has a count of ten or more. In DNA form, the CDR3 reads TGTGCCAGCAGCTTTGACGTCGAGGAGCCCCAGCATTTT. Translation gives CASSFDVEEPQHF. The V gene is TRBV7-2, the J gene TRBJ1-5, with D unclear. The CDR3 totals 13 residues. Germline CDR1 SGHTA, CDR2 FQGNSA. With 3 bases removed from V and 8 bases from J, the gap between germline ends came to 11 bases.